This is a list of T cell receptor beta chains from one sample in a study of T cell responses to AZD1222 COVID-19 vaccine. Sequenced by immunoSEQ multiplex PCR; TCRdb stores in-frame clones only, minus some. This table holds about 160,000 clones, about 90% found once. The specimen comprised peripheral blood, sampled on day 0 of AZD1222 vaccination. The origin of the receptors is an adult in good health. Both conserved end residues are part of each CDR3. The listing skips clone size in some rows; elsewhere it reads once, few, many or a size class.

cdr3_aa: CASSTNGDSQPQHF
v_call: TRBV3-1/TRBV3-2
clone_size: .
j_call: TRBJ1-5

cdr3_aa: CASSDRGNQPQHF
v_call: TRBV25-1
clone_size: .
j_call: TRBJ1-5

cdr3_aa: CASSWTGAGGGTGELFF
v_call: TRBV5-1
clone_size: .
j_call: TRBJ2-2

cdr3_aa: CASSSLNYGYTF
v_call: TRBV6-5
clone_size: .
j_call: TRBJ1-2

cdr3_aa: CASRGPNQPQHF
v_call: TRBV28
clone_size: .
j_call: TRBJ1-5

cdr3_aa: CAITDRGKETQYF
v_call: TRBV10-3
clone_size: .
j_call: TRBJ2-5

cdr3_aa: CASGLPRGELFF
v_call: TRBV12-5
clone_size: .
j_call: TRBJ2-2

cdr3_aa: CASRDSSTDTQYF
v_call: TRBV6-5
clone_size: .
j_call: TRBJ2-3

cdr3_aa: CASSQVGGGPRYNEQFF
v_call: TRBV4-3
clone_size: .
j_call: TRBJ2-1

cdr3_aa: CATSRGTGQEAYEQYF
v_call: TRBV15
clone_size: .
j_call: TRBJ2-7

cdr3_aa: CAWSETGTGGHEQYF
v_call: TRBV30
clone_size: .
j_call: TRBJ2-7

cdr3_aa: CASSLAEGYEQYF
v_call: TRBV7-2
clone_size: .
j_call: TRBJ2-7

cdr3_aa: CASSFSGQRANEQFF
v_call: TRBV7-2
clone_size: once
j_call: TRBJ2-1

cdr3_aa: CASSDSQGSSTDTQYF
v_call: TRBV6-4
clone_size: .
j_call: TRBJ2-3